The entry below describes one T cell receptor beta chain. What it binds is not known. TCRdb recomputed calls from the 5' RACE reads with MiXCR, one row per CDR3 protein. The table records about 150,000 distinct CDR3 sequences, more than 6.5% of them present only once. CDR1 is LGHNA and CDR2 is YSLEER in the germline V gene. V gave up 0 bases and J gave up 2 bases, with 12 bases separating them. CDR3 length: 16 residues. This record comes from a study of T cells after yellow fever vaccination. Study conclusions and caveats: Most primary-vaccination clones reappeared after the booster (about 96% CD4, roughly 90% CD8). The CD4 compartment and the CD8 compartment contained a small share of clonotypes in common. Researchers report a weaker secondary response that nonetheless peaked faster, day 5 versus 15.

The source material was CD4+ T cells sorted from PBMCs, sampled 10 days after the yellow fever booster vaccination. The chain uses TRBV4-3 and TRBJ2-3; D remains unclear. This receptor was obtained from a man aged 25-45 years who received the YFV17D yellow fever vaccine. CDR3 loop: CASSQDGVSFTDTQYF. CDR3 nucleotide sequence: TGCGCCAGCAGCCAAGACGGAGTTAGTTTCACAGATACGCAGTATTTT.